This T cell receptor beta chain was retrieved from a study of cytomegalovirus exposure and HLA in healthy donors. On this clone: What it recognizes is unknown.

The CDR3 contains 11 residues. V was trimmed by 9 bases and J by 4 bases, leaving 10 bases between them. In germline, CDR1 is SGHRS, CDR2 YFSETQ. Study findings and constraints: Equally common other TCR beta chains were less clonally expanded than HLA-associated ones, a later analysis found.

The PCR used 60 Vbeta and 13 Jbeta primers. Clones were sequenced by immunoSEQ multiplex PCR, and TCRdb holds only the in-frame ones, with some missing. The table has 200,000 to 250,000 clones, about 70% seen once. The sequenced material came from PBMCs. The sequence was obtained from a woman aged 25 to 39 in good health and CMV-seronegative. This rearrangement joins TRBV5-1 to TRBJ1-1; a possible D gene is TRBD1 (6 bases). CDR3 nucleotides: TGCGCCACTTCGGACAGCACTGAAGCTTTCTTT. The encoded protein is CATSDSTEAFF.